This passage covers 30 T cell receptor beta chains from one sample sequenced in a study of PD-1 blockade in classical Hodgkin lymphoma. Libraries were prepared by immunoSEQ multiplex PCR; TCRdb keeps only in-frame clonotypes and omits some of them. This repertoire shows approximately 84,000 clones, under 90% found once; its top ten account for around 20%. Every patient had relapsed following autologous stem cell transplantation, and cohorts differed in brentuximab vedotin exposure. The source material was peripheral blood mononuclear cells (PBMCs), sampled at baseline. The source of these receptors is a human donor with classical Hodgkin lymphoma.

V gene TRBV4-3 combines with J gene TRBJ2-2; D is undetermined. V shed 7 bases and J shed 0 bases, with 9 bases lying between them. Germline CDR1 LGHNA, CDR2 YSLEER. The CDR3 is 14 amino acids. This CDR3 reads CASTLTPNTGELFF. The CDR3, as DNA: TGCGCCAGCACCCTGACACCGAACACCGGGGAGCTGTTTTTT.

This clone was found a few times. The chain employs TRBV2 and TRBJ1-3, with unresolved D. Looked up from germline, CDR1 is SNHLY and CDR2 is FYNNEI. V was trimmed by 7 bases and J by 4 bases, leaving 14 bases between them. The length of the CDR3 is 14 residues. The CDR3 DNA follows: TGTGCCAGCAAGGCGGGCAGCACCGGAAACACCATATATTTT. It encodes CASKAGSTGNTIYF.

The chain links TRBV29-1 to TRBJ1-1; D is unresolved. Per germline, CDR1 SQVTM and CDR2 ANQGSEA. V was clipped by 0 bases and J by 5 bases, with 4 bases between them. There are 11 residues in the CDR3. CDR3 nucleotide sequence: TGCAGCGTTGAAGATGTTACTGAAGCTTTCTTT. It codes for CSVEDVTEAFF.

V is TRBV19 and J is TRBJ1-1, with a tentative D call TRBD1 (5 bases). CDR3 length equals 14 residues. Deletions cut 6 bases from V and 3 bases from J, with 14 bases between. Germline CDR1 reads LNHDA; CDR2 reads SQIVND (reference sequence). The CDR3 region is CASRWGNGDTEAFF. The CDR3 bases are TGTGCCAGTAGGTGGGGGAATGGGGACACTGAAGCTTTCTTT.

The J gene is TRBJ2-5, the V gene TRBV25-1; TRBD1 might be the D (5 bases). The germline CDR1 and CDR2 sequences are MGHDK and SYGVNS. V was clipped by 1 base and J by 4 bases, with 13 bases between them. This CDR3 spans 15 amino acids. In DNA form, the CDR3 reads TGTGCCAGCAGTGAATTGGGCAGGGCAGGAGAGACCCAGTACTTC. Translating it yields CASSELGRAGETQYF.

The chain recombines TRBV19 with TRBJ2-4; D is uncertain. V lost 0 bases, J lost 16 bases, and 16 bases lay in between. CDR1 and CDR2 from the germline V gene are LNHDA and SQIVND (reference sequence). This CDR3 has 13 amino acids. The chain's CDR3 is CASSIEDETVNYF. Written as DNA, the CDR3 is TGTGCCAGTAGTATAGAAGACGAGACGGTAAATTACTTC.

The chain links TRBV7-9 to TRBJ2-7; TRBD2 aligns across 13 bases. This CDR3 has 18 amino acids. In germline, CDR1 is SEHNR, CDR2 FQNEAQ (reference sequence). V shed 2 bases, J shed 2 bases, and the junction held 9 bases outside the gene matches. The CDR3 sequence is CASSLTNLLAGGTYEQYF. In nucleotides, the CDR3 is TGTGCCAGCAGCTTAACCAACCTACTAGCGGGAGGGACCTACGAGCAGTACTTC.

This CDR3 is CASSDPKGYQETQYF. The DNA for the CDR3 is TGTGCCAGCAGTGACCCGAAGGGGTACCAAGAGACCCAGTACTTC. V is TRBV2 and J is TRBJ2-5; weak D call: TRBD1 (5 bases). The CDR3 sequence is 15 residues long. CDR1 and CDR2 from the germline V gene are SNHLY and FYNNEI. V was pared by 3 bases and J by 0 bases, with 11 bases between.

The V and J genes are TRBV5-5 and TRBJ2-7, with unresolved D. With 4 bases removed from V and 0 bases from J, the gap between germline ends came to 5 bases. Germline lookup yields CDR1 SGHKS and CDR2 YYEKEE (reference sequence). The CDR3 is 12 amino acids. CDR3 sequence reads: CASSRNSYEQYF. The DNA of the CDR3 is TGTGCCAGCAGCCGGAACTCCTACGAGCAGTACTTC.

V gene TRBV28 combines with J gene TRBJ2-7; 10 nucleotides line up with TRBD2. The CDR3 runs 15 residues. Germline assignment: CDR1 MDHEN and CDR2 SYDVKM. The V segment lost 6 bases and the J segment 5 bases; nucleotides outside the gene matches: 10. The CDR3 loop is CASSPRLAGVNEQYF. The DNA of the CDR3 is TGTGCCAGCAGCCCCAGGCTAGCGGGAGTGAACGAGCAGTACTTC.

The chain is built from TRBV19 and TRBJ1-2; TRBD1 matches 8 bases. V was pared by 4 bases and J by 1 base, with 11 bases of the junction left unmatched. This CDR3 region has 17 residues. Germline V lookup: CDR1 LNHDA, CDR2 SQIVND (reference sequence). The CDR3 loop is CASSTEKGTGRNYGYTF. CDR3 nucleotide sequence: TGTGCCAGTAGTACGGAGAAAGGGACAGGACGTAACTATGGCTACACCTTC. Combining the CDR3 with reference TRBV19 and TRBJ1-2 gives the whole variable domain DGGITQSPKYLFRKEGQNVTLSCEQNLNHDAMYWYRQDPGQGLRLIYYSQIVNDFQKGDIAEGYSVSREKKESFPLTVTSAQKNPTAFYLCASSTEKGTGRNYGYTFGSGTRLTVV.

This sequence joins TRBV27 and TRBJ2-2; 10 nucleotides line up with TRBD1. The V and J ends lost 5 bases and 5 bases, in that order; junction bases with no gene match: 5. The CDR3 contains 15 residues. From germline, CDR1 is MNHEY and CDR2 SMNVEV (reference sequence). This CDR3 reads CASSPRTGGTGELFF. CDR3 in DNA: TGTGCCAGCAGTCCAAGGACAGGGGGGACCGGGGAGCTGTTTTTT.

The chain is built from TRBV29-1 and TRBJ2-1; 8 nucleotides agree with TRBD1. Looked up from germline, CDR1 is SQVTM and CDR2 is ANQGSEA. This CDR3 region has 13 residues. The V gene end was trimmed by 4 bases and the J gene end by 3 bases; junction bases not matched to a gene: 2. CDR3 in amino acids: CSVGTGSYNEQFF. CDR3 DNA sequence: TGCAGCGTTGGGACAGGGAGCTACAATGAGCAGTTCTTC.

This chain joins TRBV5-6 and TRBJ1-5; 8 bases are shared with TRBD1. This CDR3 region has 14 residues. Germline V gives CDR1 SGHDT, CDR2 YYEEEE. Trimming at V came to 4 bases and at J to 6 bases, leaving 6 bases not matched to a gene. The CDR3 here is CASSRDRGSQPQHF. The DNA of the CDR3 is TGTGCCAGCAGCCGTGACAGGGGAAGTCAGCCCCAGCATTTT.

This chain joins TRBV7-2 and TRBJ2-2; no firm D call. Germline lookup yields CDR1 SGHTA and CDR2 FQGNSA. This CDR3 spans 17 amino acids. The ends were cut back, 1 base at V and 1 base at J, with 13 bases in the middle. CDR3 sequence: CASSLVPGVGNTGELFF. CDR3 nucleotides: TGTGCCAGCAGCTTAGTCCCGGGCGTTGGGAACACCGGGGAGCTGTTTTTT.

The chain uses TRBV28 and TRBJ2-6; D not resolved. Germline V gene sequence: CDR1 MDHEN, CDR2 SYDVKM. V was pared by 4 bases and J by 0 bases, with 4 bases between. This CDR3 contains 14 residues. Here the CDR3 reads CASSYVSGANVLTF. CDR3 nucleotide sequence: TGTGCCAGCAGTTACGTCTCTGGGGCCAACGTCCTGACTTTC.

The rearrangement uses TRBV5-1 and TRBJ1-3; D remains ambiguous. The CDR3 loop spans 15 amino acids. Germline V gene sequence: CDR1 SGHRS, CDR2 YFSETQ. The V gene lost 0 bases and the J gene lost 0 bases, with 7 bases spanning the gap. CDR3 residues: CASSLEADSGNTIYF. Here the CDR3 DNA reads TGCGCCAGCAGCTTGGAGGCAGACTCTGGAAACACCATATATTTT.

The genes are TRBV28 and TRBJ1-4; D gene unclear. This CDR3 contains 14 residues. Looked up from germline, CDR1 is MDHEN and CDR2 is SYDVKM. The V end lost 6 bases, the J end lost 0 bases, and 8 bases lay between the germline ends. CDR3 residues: CASRFGTTNEKLFF. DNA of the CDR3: TGTGCCAGCAGGTTTGGAACAACTAATGAAAAACTGTTTTTT.

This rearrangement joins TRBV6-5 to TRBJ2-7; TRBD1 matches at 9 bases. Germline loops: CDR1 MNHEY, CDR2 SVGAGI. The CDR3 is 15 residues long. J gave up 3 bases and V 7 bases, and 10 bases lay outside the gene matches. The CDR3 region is CASKVAGQGFYEQYF. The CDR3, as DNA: TGTGCCAGCAAAGTTGCGGGACAGGGCTTCTACGAGCAGTACTTC.

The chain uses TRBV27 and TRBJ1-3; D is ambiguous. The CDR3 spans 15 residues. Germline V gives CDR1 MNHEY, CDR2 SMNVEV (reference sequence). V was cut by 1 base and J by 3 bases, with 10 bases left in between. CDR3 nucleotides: TGTGCCAGCAGTTTATTCCCCCAAGGTGGAAACACCATATATTTT. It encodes CASSLFPQGGNTIYF.

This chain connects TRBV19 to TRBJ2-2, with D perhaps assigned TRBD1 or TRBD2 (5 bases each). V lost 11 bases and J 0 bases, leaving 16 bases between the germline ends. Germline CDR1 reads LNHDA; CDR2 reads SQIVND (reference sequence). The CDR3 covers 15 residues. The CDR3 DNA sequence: TGTGCCGCAAGCCACGGGACGGCGAACACCGGGGAGCTGTTTTTT. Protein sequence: CAASHGTANTGELFF.

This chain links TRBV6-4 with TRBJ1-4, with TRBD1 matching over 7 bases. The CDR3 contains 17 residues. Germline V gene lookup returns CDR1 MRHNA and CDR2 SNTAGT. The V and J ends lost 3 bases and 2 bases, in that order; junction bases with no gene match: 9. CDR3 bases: TGTGCCAGCAGTGAGGGGGGTCAGGGGGAGACTAATGAAAAACTGTTTTTT. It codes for CASSEGGQGETNEKLFF.

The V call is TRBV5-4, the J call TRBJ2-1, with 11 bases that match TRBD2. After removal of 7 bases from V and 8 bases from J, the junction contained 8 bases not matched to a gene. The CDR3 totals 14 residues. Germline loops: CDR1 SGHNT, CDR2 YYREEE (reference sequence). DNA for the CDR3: TGTGCCAGCGCCACTAGCGGGAGTTTTTATGAGCAGTTCTTC. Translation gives CASATSGSFYEQFF.

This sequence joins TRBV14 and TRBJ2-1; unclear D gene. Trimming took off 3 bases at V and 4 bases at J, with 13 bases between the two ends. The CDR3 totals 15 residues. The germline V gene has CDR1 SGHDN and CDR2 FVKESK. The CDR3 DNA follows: TGTGCCAGCAGCCAGAACCACTTACCATACAATGAGCAGTTCTTC. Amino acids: CASSQNHLPYNEQFF.

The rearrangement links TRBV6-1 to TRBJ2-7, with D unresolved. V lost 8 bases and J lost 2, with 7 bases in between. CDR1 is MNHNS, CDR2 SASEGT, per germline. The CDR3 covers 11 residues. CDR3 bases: TGTGCCAGCCCGGCGCCCTACGAGCAGTACTTC. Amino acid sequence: CASPAPYEQYF.

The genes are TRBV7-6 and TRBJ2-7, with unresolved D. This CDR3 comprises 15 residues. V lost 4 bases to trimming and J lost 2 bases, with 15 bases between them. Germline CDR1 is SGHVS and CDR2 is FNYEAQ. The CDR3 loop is CASSSGMGGTYEQYF. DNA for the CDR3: TGTGCCAGCAGCTCCGGAATGGGTGGGACCTACGAGCAGTACTTC.

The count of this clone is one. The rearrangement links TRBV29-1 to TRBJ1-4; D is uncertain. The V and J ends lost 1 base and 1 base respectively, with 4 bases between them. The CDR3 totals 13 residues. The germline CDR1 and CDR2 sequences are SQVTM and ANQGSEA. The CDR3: CSVEAGTNEKLFF. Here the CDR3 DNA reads TGCAGCGTTGAAGCAGGAACTAATGAAAAACTGTTTTTT.

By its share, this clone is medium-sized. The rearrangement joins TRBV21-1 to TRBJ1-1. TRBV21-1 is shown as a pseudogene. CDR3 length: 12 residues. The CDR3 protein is CATSRNGAEAFF. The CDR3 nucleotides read TGTGCCACCTCTCGGAATGGGGCTGAAGCTTTCTTT.

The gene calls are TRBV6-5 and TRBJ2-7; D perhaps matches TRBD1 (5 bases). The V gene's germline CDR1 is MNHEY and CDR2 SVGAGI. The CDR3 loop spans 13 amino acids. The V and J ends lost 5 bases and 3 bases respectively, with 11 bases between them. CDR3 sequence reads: CASSRVGVYEQYF. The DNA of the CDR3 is TGTGCCAGCAGTAGGGTAGGGGTCTACGAGCAGTACTTC.

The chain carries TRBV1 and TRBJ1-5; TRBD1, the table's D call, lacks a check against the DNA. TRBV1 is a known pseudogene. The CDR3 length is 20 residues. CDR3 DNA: TGCACCAGCAGCCAAGATCTAACCGGGACAGAAACCTATAGCAATCAGCCCCAGCATTTT. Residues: CTSSQDLTGTETYSNQPQHF.